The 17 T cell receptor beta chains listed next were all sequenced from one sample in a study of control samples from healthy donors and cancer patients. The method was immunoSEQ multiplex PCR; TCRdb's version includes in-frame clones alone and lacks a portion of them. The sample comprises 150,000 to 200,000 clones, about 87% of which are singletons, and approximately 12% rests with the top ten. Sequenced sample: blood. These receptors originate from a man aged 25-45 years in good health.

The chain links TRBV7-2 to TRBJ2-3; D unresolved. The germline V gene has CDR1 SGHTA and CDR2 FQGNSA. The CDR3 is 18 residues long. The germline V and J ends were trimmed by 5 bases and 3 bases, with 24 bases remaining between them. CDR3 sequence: CASSPVKWAPVGTDTQYF. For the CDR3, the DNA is TGTGCCAGCAGCCCCGTCAAGTGGGCCCCGGTTGGGACAGATACGCAGTATTTT.

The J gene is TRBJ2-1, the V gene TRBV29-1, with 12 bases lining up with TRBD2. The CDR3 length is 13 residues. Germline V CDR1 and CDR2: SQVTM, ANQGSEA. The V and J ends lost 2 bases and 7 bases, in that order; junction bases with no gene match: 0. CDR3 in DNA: TGCAGCGTTGAACTAGCGGGGGGGAATGAGCAGTTCTTC. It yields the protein CSVELAGGNEQFF.

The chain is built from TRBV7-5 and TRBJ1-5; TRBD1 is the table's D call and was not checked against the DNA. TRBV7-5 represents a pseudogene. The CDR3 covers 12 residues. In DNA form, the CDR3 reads TGTGTTAAACGACAGGGAGCGCAGCCCCAGCATTTT. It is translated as CVKRQGAQPQHF.

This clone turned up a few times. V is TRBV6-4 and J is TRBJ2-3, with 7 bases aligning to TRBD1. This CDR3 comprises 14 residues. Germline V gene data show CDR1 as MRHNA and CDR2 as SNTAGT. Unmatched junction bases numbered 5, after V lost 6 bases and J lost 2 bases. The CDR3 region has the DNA TGTGCCAGCAGCGACGGGACAGACACAGATACGCAGTATTTT. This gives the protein CASSDGTDTDTQYF.

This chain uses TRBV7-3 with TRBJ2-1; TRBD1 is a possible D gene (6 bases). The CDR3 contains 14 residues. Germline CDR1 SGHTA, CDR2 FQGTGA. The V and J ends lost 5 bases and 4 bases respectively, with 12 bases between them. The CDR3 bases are TGTGCCAGCAGCCCGACAGGAAAATACAATGAGCAGTTCTTC. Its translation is CASSPTGKYNEQFF.

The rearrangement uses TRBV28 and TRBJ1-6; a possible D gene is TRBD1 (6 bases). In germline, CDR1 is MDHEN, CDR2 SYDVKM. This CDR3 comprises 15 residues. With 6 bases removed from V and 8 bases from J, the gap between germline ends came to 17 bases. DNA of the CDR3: TGTGCCAGCAGCCCTAGCAGGGGACGGGATTCACCCCTCCACTTT. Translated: CASSPSRGRDSPLHF.

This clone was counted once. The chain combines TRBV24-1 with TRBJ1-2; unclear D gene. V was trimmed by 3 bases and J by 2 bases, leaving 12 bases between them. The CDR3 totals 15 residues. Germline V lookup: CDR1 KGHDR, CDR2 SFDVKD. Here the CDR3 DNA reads TGTGCCACCAGTGATGCTAAACAGCGGAACTATGGCTACACCTTC. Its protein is CATSDAKQRNYGYTF.

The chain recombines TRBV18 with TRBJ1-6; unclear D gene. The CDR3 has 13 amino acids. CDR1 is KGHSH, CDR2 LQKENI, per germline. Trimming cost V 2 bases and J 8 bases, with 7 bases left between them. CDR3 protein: CASSPATDSPLHF. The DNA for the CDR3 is TGTGCCAGCTCACCAGCGACTGATTCACCCCTCCACTTT.

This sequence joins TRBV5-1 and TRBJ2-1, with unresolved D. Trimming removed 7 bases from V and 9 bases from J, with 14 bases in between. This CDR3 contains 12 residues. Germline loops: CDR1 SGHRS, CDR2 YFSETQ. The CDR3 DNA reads TGCGCCAGCGGAGATAATCGGGCTGAGCAGTTCTTC. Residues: CASGDNRAEQFF.

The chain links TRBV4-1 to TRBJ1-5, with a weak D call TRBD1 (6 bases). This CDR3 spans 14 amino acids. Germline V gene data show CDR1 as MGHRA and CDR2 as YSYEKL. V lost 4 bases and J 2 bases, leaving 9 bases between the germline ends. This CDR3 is CASSPQGRNQPQHF. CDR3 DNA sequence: TGCGCCAGCAGCCCCCAGGGGCGCAATCAGCCCCAGCATTTT.

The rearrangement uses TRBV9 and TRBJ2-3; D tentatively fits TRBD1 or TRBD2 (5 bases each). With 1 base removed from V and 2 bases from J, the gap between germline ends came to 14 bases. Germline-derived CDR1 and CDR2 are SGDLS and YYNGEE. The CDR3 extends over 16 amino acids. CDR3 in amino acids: CASSVSGTSVTDTQYF. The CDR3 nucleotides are TGTGCCAGCAGCGTAAGTGGGACGTCGGTCACAGATACGCAGTATTTT.

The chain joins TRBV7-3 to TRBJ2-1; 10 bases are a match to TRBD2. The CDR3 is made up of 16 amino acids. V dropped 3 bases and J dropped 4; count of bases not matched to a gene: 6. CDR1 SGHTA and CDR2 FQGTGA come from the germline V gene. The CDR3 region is CASSFTGLAPYNEQFF. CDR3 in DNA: TGTGCCAGCAGCTTTACGGGACTAGCGCCTTACAATGAGCAGTTCTTC.

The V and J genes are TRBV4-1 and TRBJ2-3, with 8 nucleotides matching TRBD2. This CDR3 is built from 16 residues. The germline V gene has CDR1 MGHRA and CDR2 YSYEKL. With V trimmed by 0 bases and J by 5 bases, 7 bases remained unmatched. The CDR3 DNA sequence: TGCGCCAGCAGCCAAGATCTAGCGGGCGTACGAGATACGCAGTATTTT. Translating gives CASSQDLAGVRDTQYF.

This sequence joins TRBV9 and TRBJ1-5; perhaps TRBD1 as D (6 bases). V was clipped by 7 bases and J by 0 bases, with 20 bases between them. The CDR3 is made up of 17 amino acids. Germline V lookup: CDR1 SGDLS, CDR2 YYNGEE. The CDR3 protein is CASLLGNRANSNQPQHF. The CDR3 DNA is TGTGCCAGCCTCCTTGGTAACAGGGCTAATAGCAATCAGCCCCAGCATTTT. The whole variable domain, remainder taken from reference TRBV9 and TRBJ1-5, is DSGVTQTPKHLITATGQRVTLRCSPRSGDLSVYWYQQSLDQGLQFLIQYYNGEERAKGNILERFSAQQFPDLHSELNLSSLELGDSALYFCASLLGNRANSNQPQHFGDGTRLSIL.

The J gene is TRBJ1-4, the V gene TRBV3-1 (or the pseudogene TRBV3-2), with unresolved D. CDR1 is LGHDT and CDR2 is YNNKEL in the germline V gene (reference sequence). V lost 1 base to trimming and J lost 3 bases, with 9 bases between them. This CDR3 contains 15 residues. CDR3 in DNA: TGTGCCAGCAGCCAAGGTGTCCAGTCTAATGAAAAACTGTTTTTT. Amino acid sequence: CASSQGVQSNEKLFF.

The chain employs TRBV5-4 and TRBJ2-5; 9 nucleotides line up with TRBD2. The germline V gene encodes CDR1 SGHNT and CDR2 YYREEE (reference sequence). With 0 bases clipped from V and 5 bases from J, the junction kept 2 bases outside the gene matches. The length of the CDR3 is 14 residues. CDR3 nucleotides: TGTGCCAGCAGCTTGGCTAGCGGGACGGAGACCCAGTACTTC. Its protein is CASSLASGTETQYF.

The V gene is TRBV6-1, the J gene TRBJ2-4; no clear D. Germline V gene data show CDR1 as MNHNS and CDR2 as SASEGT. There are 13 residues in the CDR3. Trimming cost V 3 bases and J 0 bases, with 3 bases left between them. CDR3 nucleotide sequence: TGTGCCAGCAGTGACATAGCCAAAAACATTCAGTACTTC. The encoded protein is CASSDIAKNIQYF.